A single T cell receptor (beta chain) is shown here with its context. The target antigen is unknown. These data originate in a study of monozygotic twins with inflammatory bowel disease. Per-sample cDNA came from eight separate reactions. TCRdb re-called the 5' RACE reads, yielding one record per CDR3 amino acid sequence without DNA. The table lists roughly 300,000 distinct CDR3 sequences. The study's findings and limits: Patient repertoires may have gained variability from differing immunosuppressive treatments. Similarity of repertoires did not differ between concordant and discordant twins, possibly from limited power. Backing was not found for a single strong signal or clonotype associated with IBD.

Sequencing was performed on blood. This clonotype was sampled from a human donor with ulcerative colitis or Crohn's disease, or a healthy co-twin of an affected twin (not recorded which).

The CDR3 is CASRDRGGARDEQFF. V is TRBV6-2 or TRBV6-3 and J is TRBJ2-1; as DNA is missing, the TRBD2 call by TCRdb cannot be tested. CDR3 length equals 15 residues. CDR1 is MNHEY, CDR2 SVGEGT, per germline.